These T cell receptor beta chains were read from a single sample in a study of metastatic and nonmetastatic thyroid tumors. TCRdb used MiXCR to call clones anew from the PCR reads. The table lists under 20,000 clones, 20% to 25% of them singletons. Material for sequencing was tumor tissue. These receptors originate from a female donor with papillary thyroid cancer or a benign thyroid nodule (not recorded which). Some clones in this sample may be carry-over from other donors' samples. The CDR3 runs from the conserved cysteine through the conserved F or W. The D gene is left open where the match is weak. Part of the rows lack a size; the others show once, few, many or a class for expanded clones.

D: .; size: many; J: TRBJ1-4; V: TRBV28; CDR3: CASSRYRDEKLFF; DNA: TGTGCCAGCAGTCGGTACAGGGATGAAAAACTGTTTTTT
D: TRBD1; size: many; J: TRBJ1-4; V: TRBV30; CDR3: CAWRGGAGEKLFF; DNA: TGTGCCTGGAGAGGGGGCGCCGGTGAAAAACTGTTTTTT
D: .; size: .; J: TRBJ1-6; V: TRBV20-1; CDR3: CSAPLDGVSPLHF; DNA: TGCAGTGCCCCACTCGACGGAGTTTCACCCCTCCACTTT
D: .; size: .; J: TRBJ2-1; V: TRBV12-3/TRBV12-4; CDR3: CASSLDGPNEQFF; DNA: TGTGCCAGCAGTTTAGACGGCCCCAATGAGCAGTTCTTC
D: .; size: many; J: TRBJ1-1; V: TRBV24-1; CDR3: CATSGSATNTEAFF; DNA: TGTGCCACCAGTGGGTCAGCGACAAACACTGAAGCTTTCTTT
D: .; size: large; J: TRBJ2-7; V: TRBV20-1; CDR3: CSAIFADLPYEQYF; DNA: TGCAGTGCTATATTCGCGGATCTCCCCTACGAGCAGTACTTC
D: .; size: .; J: TRBJ2-4; V: TRBV28; CDR3: CAGRALAFNIQYF; DNA: TGTGCCGGAAGAGCATTGGCTTTTAACATTCAGTACTTC
D: .; size: many; J: TRBJ2-7; V: TRBV6-1; CDR3: CASSEFRARGPEQYF; DNA: TGTGCCAGCAGTGAATTTAGGGCACGAGGGCCCGAGCAGTACTTC
D: .; size: many; J: TRBJ2-2; V: TRBV5-1; CDR3: CASSLVEAGELFF; DNA: TGCGCCAGCAGCTTGGTGGAGGCCGGGGAGCTGTTTTTT
D: TRBD2; size: many; J: TRBJ2-1; V: TRBV5-1; CDR3: CASSSGGRGNEQFF; DNA: TGCGCCAGCAGCTCGGGGGGGAGAGGCAATGAGCAGTTCTTC
D: TRBD1; size: many; J: TRBJ2-3; V: TRBV5-1; CDR3: CASSLVTGVTDTQYF; DNA: TGCGCCAGCAGCTTGGTTACAGGGGTCACAGATACGCAGTATTTT
D: .; size: few; J: TRBJ2-7; V: TRBV27; CDR3: CASRGIGANHEQYF; DNA: TGTGCCAGCAGAGGGATCGGGGCTAACCACGAGCAGTACTTC